Listed here are 20 T cell receptor beta chains from one sample, sequenced in a study of T cell responses to AZD1222 COVID-19 vaccine. This table comes from immunoSEQ multiplex PCR, and its TCRdb copy is limited to in-frame clones, with some not included. The sample lists about 150,000 clones; 85% to 95% were seen once. Sequenced material: peripheral blood, taken on day 0 of AZD1222 vaccination. The receptors come from an adult in good health.

The chain employs TRBV5-4 and TRBJ2-3; TRBD2 aligns across 11 bases. CDR3 length: 16 amino acids. The V and J ends lost 3 bases and 6 bases, in that order; junction bases with no gene match: 9. Germline V gene sequence: CDR1 SGHNT, CDR2 YYREEE (reference sequence). The DNA for the CDR3 is TGTGCCAGCAGCTCAAAGTCTAGCGGGGGGAGGGATACGCAGTATTTT. The encoded protein is CASSSKSSGGRDTQYF.

The chain carries TRBV11-3 and TRBJ2-5, with a weak D call TRBD1 (5 bases). The CDR3 is 13 residues long. CDR1 is SGHNT, CDR2 YENEEA, per germline. V was cut by 1 base and J by 3 bases, with 6 bases left in between. DNA for the CDR3: TGTGCCAGCAGCTTAGGCAGGGAAGAGACCCAGTACTTC. It yields the protein CASSLGREETQYF.

This sequence joins TRBV18 and TRBJ2-3; tentative D call: TRBD2 (6 bases). Germline values: CDR1 KGHSH, CDR2 LQKENI. V shed 6 bases and J shed 7 bases, with 17 bases lying between them. The CDR3 totals 14 residues. CDR3 loop: CASSPVREAHTQYF. Written as DNA, the CDR3 is TGTGCCAGCTCCCCGGTTAGGGAGGCCCATACGCAGTATTTT. Variable domain in full (rest from reference TRBV18 and TRBJ2-3): NAGVMQNPRHLVRRRGQEARLRCSPMKGHSHVYWYRQLPEEGLKFMVYLQKENIIDESGMPKERFSAEFPKEGPSILRIQQVVRGDSAAYFCASSPVREAHTQYFGPGTRLTVL.

The genes are TRBV19 and TRBJ1-5; 8 bases map to TRBD1. V was clipped by 5 bases and J by 6 bases; unmatched bases: 9. Germline loops: CDR1 LNHDA, CDR2 SQIVND (reference sequence). This CDR3 has 15 amino acids. The CDR3 nucleotides are TGTGCCAGTAGTGCCAGACAGGGGATGGGTCAGCCCCAGCATTTT. This codes for CASSARQGMGQPQHF.

This clone has just one count. The chain has TRBV5-5 and TRBJ2-1, with a tentative D call TRBD2 (6 bases). V lost 4 bases and J lost 4, with 15 bases in between. The V gene's germline CDR1 is SGHKS and CDR2 YYEKEE (reference sequence). The CDR3 runs 15 residues. In nucleotides, the CDR3 is TGTGCCAGCAGCCCCACGCGGGGTTCGTACAATGAGCAGTTCTTC. This codes for CASSPTRGSYNEQFF.

This clone was observed a single time. The V and J genes are TRBV4-1 and TRBJ1-2; D possibly corresponds to TRBD1 (6 bases). The germline V gene encodes CDR1 MGHRA and CDR2 YSYEKL. V was trimmed by 1 base and J by 4 bases, leaving 13 bases between them. The CDR3 contains 15 residues. The CDR3 DNA reads as TGCGCCAGCAGCCAAGTGATAGGGGGTCGCTATGGCTACACCTTC. Residues: CASSQVIGGRYGYTF.

J is TRBJ2-1 and V is TRBV29-1; TRBD2 might be the D (6 bases). The CDR3 consists of 13 residues. From germline, CDR1 is SQVTM and CDR2 ANQGSEA. The CDR3 reads CSGTGGFYNEQFF. The CDR3 DNA follows: TGCAGTGGCACTGGGGGGTTCTACAATGAGCAGTTCTTC.

This rearrangement joins TRBV7-3 to TRBJ2-5, with 8 bases fitting TRBD1. The CDR3 runs 14 residues. The V and J ends lost 5 bases and 4 bases, in that order; junction bases with no gene match: 6. Germline V gene lookup returns CDR1 SGHTA and CDR2 FQGTGA. CDR3 nucleotides: TGTGCCAGCAGCACGCAGGGGGCGCGAGAGACCCAGTACTTC. Encoded protein: CASSTQGARETQYF.

This clone has just one count. CDR3 nucleotides: TGTGCCAGCAGCTTGGTACAGGGCTACAATGAGCAGTTCTTC. Protein: CASSLVQGYNEQFF. This chain joins TRBV5-4 and TRBJ2-1; a weak D match, TRBD1 (6 bases). Germline V CDR1 and CDR2: SGHNT, YYREEE (reference sequence). This CDR3 contains 14 residues. V lost 0 bases and J lost 3, with 7 bases in between.

The V and J genes are TRBV14 and TRBJ2-1; D possibly matches TRBD1 or TRBD2 (5 bases each). Trimming pared 5 bases from V and 15 bases from J, leaving 20 bases between. The germline V gene encodes CDR1 SGHDN and CDR2 FVKESK. The CDR3 consists of 13 residues. The CDR3, as DNA: TGTGCCAGCAGCTCCGATCCCGGGACCAGGATGTTCTTC. As protein: CASSSDPGTRMFF.

The chain couples TRBV14 to TRBJ2-1, with 10 bases matching TRBD2. V trimming: 0 bases; J trimming: 10 bases; junction bases outside the gene matches: 6. The CDR3 sequence is 15 residues long. CDR1 is SGHDN, CDR2 FVKESK, per germline. The CDR3 DNA reads TGTGCCAGCAGCCAAGAACTAGCGGGACGAGGAGAGCAGTTCTTC. This sequence encodes CASSQELAGRGEQFF.

The gene calls are TRBV7-9 and TRBJ2-2; D is unresolved. In germline, CDR1 is SEHNR, CDR2 FQNEAQ (reference sequence). CDR3 length: 14 residues. Deletions cut 10 bases from V and 0 bases from J, with 12 bases between. CDR3 nucleotides: TGTGCCATCCCCGTGTTGTCGAACACCGGGGAGCTGTTTTTT. It codes for CAIPVLSNTGELFF.

This clone was counted a single time. The J gene is TRBJ1-1, the V gene TRBV6-5; D might be TRBD1 (6 bases). V was pared by 6 bases and J by 4 bases, with 18 bases between. This CDR3 contains 15 residues. The germline gives CDR1 MNHEY, CDR2 SVGAGI. The CDR3 DNA follows: TGTGCCAGCAGGAATGGAGGGGGTGGAGGCACTGAAGCTTTCTTT. It is translated as CASRNGGGGGTEAFF.

The V gene is TRBV4-2, the J gene TRBJ2-2, with 8 bases lining up with TRBD2. The CDR3 has 15 residues. CDR1 is LGHNA and CDR2 is YNFKEQ in the germline V gene. V shed 11 bases, J shed 5 bases, and the junction held 13 bases outside the gene matches. The chain's CDR3 is CARRHRGGGTGELFF. The CDR3 DNA sequence: TGTGCCCGCCGCCACCGGGGGGGCGGGACCGGGGAGCTGTTTTTT.

The chain joins TRBV14 to TRBJ2-1; 11 positions match TRBD1. Germline V gene lookup returns CDR1 SGHDN and CDR2 FVKESK. The V segment lost 4 bases and the J segment 0 bases; nucleotides outside the gene matches: 5. This CDR3 has 17 residues. CDR3 in DNA: TGTGCCAGCAGCCCCCGGGACAGGGGGATCTCCTACAATGAGCAGTTCTTC. It specifies CASSPRDRGISYNEQFF.

The chain has TRBV7-8 and TRBJ1-4; D gene uncertain. The germline CDR1 and CDR2 sequences are SGHVS and FQNEAQ. Trimming cost V 0 bases and J 7 bases, with 9 bases left between them. This CDR3 has 14 residues. The CDR3 protein is CASSLAQWGEKLFF. The CDR3 region has the DNA TGTGCCAGCAGCTTAGCGCAATGGGGTGAAAAACTGTTTTTT.

Here the CDR3 DNA reads TGTGCCAGCAGTTACTCCGTTAGGGAGGGCCACACAGATACGCAGTATTTT. Its protein product is CASSYSVREGHTDTQYF. The chain is built from TRBV6-2 or TRBV6-3 and TRBJ2-3, with 7 bases that match TRBD2. CDR1 MNHEY and CDR2 SVGEGT come from the germline V gene. The CDR3 runs 17 residues. Trimming took 0 bases from V and 2 from J; bases not matched to a gene: 8.

The chain is built from TRBV5-1 and TRBJ1-2, with 7 bases lining up with TRBD1. V gave up 0 bases and J gave up 8 bases; unmatched junction bases: 7. This CDR3 has 14 residues. Germline values: CDR1 SGHRS, CDR2 YFSETQ. The CDR3 sequence: CASSLAGQGDGYTF. The CDR3 DNA reads as TGCGCCAGCAGCTTGGCCGGGCAGGGGGACGGCTACACCTTC. The variable domain in full, completed from reference TRBV5-1 and TRBJ1-2, reads KAGVTQTPRYLIKTRGQQVTLSCSPISGHRSVSWYQQTPGQGLQFLFEYFSETQRNKGNFPGRFSGRQFSNSRSEMNVSTLELGDSALYLCASSLAGQGDGYTFGSGTRLTVV.

The V gene is TRBV4-1, the J gene TRBJ1-2; 7 positions agree with TRBD1. This CDR3 spans 13 amino acids. V trimming: 6 bases; J trimming: 6 bases; junction bases outside the gene matches: 7. Germline values: CDR1 MGHRA, CDR2 YSYEKL. The CDR3 coding sequence is TGCGCCAGCAGTGTTACAGGGGAGCATGGCTACACCTTC. Its protein product is CASSVTGEHGYTF.

The chain couples TRBV5-1 to TRBJ1-4; D is undetermined. Deletions cut 5 bases from V and 4 bases from J, with 9 bases between. The CDR3 consists of 13 residues. The germline CDR1 and CDR2 sequences are SGHRS and YFSETQ. The CDR3 region has the DNA TGCGCCAGCAGTTCACCGGGTAATGAAAAACTGTTTTTT. It yields the protein CASSSPGNEKLFF. Combining the CDR3 with reference TRBV5-1 and TRBJ1-4 gives the whole variable domain KAGVTQTPRYLIKTRGQQVTLSCSPISGHRSVSWYQQTPGQGLQFLFEYFSETQRNKGNFPGRFSGRQFSNSRSEMNVSTLELGDSALYLCASSSPGNEKLFFGSGTQLSVL.